This T cell receptor beta chain was retrieved from a study of blood T cell repertoires in COVID-19. Germline CDR1 SGHTS, CDR2 YDEGEE. The CDR3 contains 14 residues. Trimming stripped 4 bases from V and 1 base from J, with 11 bases between. The table came from immunoSEQ multiplex PCR; TCRdb's copy has only in-frame clones and leaves some out. The data show 100,000 or so clones, over 75% seen once. Source material: peripheral blood. The TCR comes from a woman aged 80 or older with acute or convalescent COVID-19. This chain links TRBV5-8 with TRBJ1-1; D possibly corresponds to TRBD1 (5 bases). The CDR3 nucleotides are TGTGCCAGCAGCCATTCCGACAGGAACACTGAAGCTTTCTTT. Protein: CASSHSDRNTEAFF.